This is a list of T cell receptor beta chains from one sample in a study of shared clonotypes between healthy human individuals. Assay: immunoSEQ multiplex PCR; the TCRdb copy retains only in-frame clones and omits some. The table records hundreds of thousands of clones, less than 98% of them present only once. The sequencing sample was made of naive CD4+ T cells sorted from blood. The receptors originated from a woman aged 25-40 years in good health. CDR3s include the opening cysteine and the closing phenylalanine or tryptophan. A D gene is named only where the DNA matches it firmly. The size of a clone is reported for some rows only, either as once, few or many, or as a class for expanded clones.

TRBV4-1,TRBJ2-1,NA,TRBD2,CASSQGGTSDSSYNEQFF,TGCGCCAGCAGCCAAGGAGGGACTAGCGACAGCTCCTACAATGAGCAGTTCTTC
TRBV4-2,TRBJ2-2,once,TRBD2,CASSQGLAANTGELFF,TGTGCCAGCAGCCAAGGGCTAGCGGCGAACACCGGGGAGCTGTTTTTT
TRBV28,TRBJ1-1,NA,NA,CASINSVAAEAFF,TGTGCCAGCATCAACTCCGTGGCAGCCGAAGCTTTCTTT
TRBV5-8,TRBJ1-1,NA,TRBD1,CASSLTGTGMNTEAFF,TGTGCCAGCAGCTTAACCGGGACAGGGATGAACACTGAAGCTTTCTTT
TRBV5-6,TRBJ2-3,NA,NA,CASGLRAPRVDTQYF,TGTGCCAGCGGACTGAGGGCTCCCCGCGTAGATACGCAGTATTTT
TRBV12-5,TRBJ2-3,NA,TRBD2,CASASVLAGVLDTQYF,TGTGCTAGTGCCTCGGTTCTAGCGGGAGTCTTAGATACGCAGTATTTT
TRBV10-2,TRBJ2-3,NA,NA,CASSGGPDTQYF,TGCGCCAGCAGTGGGGGGCCAGATACGCAGTATTTT
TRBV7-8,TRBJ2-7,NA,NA,CASSLDSPLASYEQYF,TGTGCCAGCAGCTTAGATAGCCCCCTAGCTAGCTACGAGCAGTACTTC
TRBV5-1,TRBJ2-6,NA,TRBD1,CASSPGTGSSGANVLTF,TGCGCCAGCAGCCCGGGGACAGGGAGCTCTGGGGCCAACGTCCTGACTTTC
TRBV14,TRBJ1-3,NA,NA,CASSQDQVNTIYF,TGTGCCAGCAGCCAAGACCAAGTAAACACCATATATTTT
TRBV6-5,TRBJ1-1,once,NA,CASSYSRRRNTEAFF,TGTGCCAGCAGTTACTCGAGGCGGCGGAACACTGAAGCTTTCTTT
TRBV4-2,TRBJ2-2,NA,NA,CASSHAWFTGELFF,TGTGCCAGCAGCCATGCGTGGTTCACCGGGGAGCTGTTTTTT
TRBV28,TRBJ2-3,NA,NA,CASNTPGDLSTDTQYF,TGTGCCAGCAATACCCCTGGGGACCTTAGCACAGATACGCAGTATTTT
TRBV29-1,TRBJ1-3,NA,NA,CSVWSSGNTIYF,TGCAGCGTTTGGTCCTCTGGAAACACCATATATTTT
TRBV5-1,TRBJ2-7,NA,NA,CASSLGGSSYEQYF,TGCGCCAGCAGCTTGGGGGGGAGCTCCTACGAGCAGTACTTC
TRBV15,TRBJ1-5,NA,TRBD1,CATAGGAGQPQHF,TGTGCCACCGCAGGGGGCGCGGGGCAGCCCCAGCATTTT
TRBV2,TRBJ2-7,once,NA,CASSPAHEQYF,TGTGCCAGCAGCCCGGCCCACGAGCAGTACTTC
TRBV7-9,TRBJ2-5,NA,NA,CASSSGLAGTGGQETQYF,TGTGCCAGCAGCTCCGGACTAGCGGGGACAGGGGGACAAGAGACCCAGTACTTC
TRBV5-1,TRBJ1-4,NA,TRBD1,CASSSQGFNEKLFF,TGCGCCAGCAGCTCACAGGGGTTTAATGAAAAACTGTTTTTT